The 13 T cell receptor beta chains given below trace back to one sample, sequenced in a study of shared clonotypes between healthy human individuals. Measured with immunoSEQ multiplex PCR; TCRdb has only the in-frame clones, and not every one. The sample records about 2 million clones, 90% to 95% being singletons. The material sequenced was naive CD4+ T cells sorted from blood. Subset denoted: CD45RA+ positively selected. Receptor source: a man younger than 35 in good health.

The chain carries TRBV15 and TRBJ2-1, with TRBD2 matching over 10 bases. Trimming took 6 bases from V and 6 from J; bases not matched to a gene: 8. Germline V lookup: CDR1 LNHNV, CDR2 YYDKDF (reference sequence). The CDR3 loop spans 15 amino acids. The CDR3 is CATRWSGGDSNEQFF. As DNA, the CDR3 is TGTGCCACCAGATGGAGCGGGGGGGATTCCAATGAGCAGTTCTTC.

V usage is TRBV30 and J usage is TRBJ2-6, with 7 bases lining up with TRBD2. The V segment lost 0 bases and the J segment 1 base; nucleotides outside the gene matches: 6. CDR3 size: 17 residues. Germline V gene sequence: CDR1 GTSNPN, CDR2 SVGIG (reference sequence). CDR3 amino acids: CAWSVEREGSGANVLTF. The CDR3, as DNA: TGTGCCTGGAGTGTAGAGAGGGAGGGGTCTGGGGCCAACGTCCTGACTTTC.

The CDR3 nucleotides read TGCGCCAGCAGTCACCCCCTCGGGACAGCTAAATTCGACTATGGCTACACCTTC. This codes for CASSHPLGTAKFDYGYTF. The rearrangement joins TRBV23-1 to TRBJ1-2, with 7 bases aligning to TRBD1. TRBV23-1 is classed as an ORF, of uncertain function. V shed 3 bases and J 3 bases; nucleotides not matched to a gene: 16. This CDR3 spans 18 amino acids.

The chain combines TRBV28 with TRBJ2-3; D tentatively fits TRBD1 or TRBD2 (5 bases each). V lost 7 bases, J lost 5 bases, and 19 bases lay in between. The CDR3 runs 15 residues. Germline V lookup: CDR1 MDHEN, CDR2 SYDVKM. The CDR3 region is CASTSGTGGGDTQYF. In DNA, the CDR3 is TGTGCCAGCACATCCGGGACCGGAGGAGGAGATACGCAGTATTTT.

As for this clone: A read error may account for a junction end that differs from germline. The chain employs TRBV10-2 and TRBJ2-3; D ambiguous. Germline V gene lookup returns CDR1 WSHSY and CDR2 SAAADI. The CDR3 runs 13 residues. The CDR3 here is CAISDLRTDTQYF. CDR3 in DNA: TGCGCCATCAGTGACCTTCGCACAGATACGCAGTATTTT.

This chain links TRBV5-4 with TRBJ2-7; 8 bases line up with TRBD2. The length of the CDR3 is 14 residues. From germline, CDR1 is SGHNT and CDR2 YYREEE (reference sequence). V trimming: 4 bases; J trimming: 5 bases; junction bases outside the gene matches: 8. CDR3 DNA sequence: TGTGCCAGCAGCCGACTCGGGGGGGGCGACGAGCAGTACTTC. Translated, it gives CASSRLGGGDEQYF.

The rearrangement links TRBV30 to TRBJ1-2; D ambiguous. The CDR3 runs to 13 residues. CDR1 and CDR2 from the germline V gene are GTSNPN and SVGIG (reference sequence). The V gene lost 2 bases and the J gene lost 2 bases, with 9 bases spanning the gap. The CDR3 reads CAWSPTRNYGYTF. CDR3 coding DNA: TGTGCCTGGAGTCCGACACGGAACTATGGCTACACCTTC.

This clone was counted a single time. CDR3 residues: CAISDGGLATNYNEQFF. CDR3 nucleotides: TGTGCCATCAGTGATGGGGGACTAGCGACAAATTACAATGAGCAGTTCTTC. The J gene is TRBJ2-1, the V gene TRBV10-3, with 10 bases matching TRBD2. Looked up from germline, CDR1 is ENHRY and CDR2 is SYGVKD. J gave up 4 bases and V 3 bases, and 9 bases lay outside the gene matches. CDR3 length equals 17 residues.

The chain recombines TRBV6-4 with TRBJ1-6, with a weak D call TRBD1 (6 bases). The CDR3 is 18 amino acids. Per germline, CDR1 MRHNA and CDR2 SNTAGT. Trimming pared 0 bases from V and 0 bases from J, leaving 12 bases between. The CDR3 nucleotides read TGTGCCAGCAGTGACTCGAAGGGGGAGATCTCCTATAATTCACCCCTCCACTTT. Its protein product is CASSDSKGEISYNSPLHF.

This chain uses TRBV19 with TRBJ2-7; 8 nucleotides agree with TRBD1. Germline CDR1 and CDR2: LNHDA and SQIVND (reference sequence). The CDR3 runs 16 residues. V dropped 4 bases and J dropped 1; count of bases not matched to a gene: 9. The CDR3 sequence is CASSNSDRGHSYEQYF. CDR3 nucleotides: TGTGCCAGTAGTAACTCAGACAGGGGTCATTCCTACGAGCAGTACTTC. Using reference TRBV19 and TRBJ2-7 for the parts outside the CDR3, the full variable domain is DGGITQSPKYLFRKEGQNVTLSCEQNLNHDAMYWYRQDPGQGLRLIYYSQIVNDFQKGDIAEGYSVSREKKESFPLTVTSAQKNPTAFYLCASSNSDRGHSYEQYFGPGTRLTVT.

For this clone: This sample includes further DNA sequences coding for the same CDR3. The chain carries TRBV5-1 and TRBJ2-5; no reliable D call. Germline CDR1 and CDR2: SGHRS and YFSETQ. The CDR3 consists of 13 residues. Trimming removed 0 bases from V and 5 bases from J, with 8 bases in between. The CDR3 DNA reads TGCGCCAGCAGCTTGGAGGGTATGGAGACCCAGTACTTC. Protein product: CASSLEGMETQYF.

The chain is built from TRBV9 and TRBJ2-7; D might be TRBD1 (7 bases). V was trimmed by 2 bases and J by 5 bases, leaving 11 bases between them. Germline V gene data show CDR1 as SGDLS and CDR2 as YYNGEE. CDR3 length equals 13 residues. The CDR3 DNA follows: TGTGCCAGCAGCGTGCAGGGGGGAGACGAGCAGTACTTC. Its protein product is CASSVQGGDEQYF.

The gene calls are TRBV5-1 and TRBJ2-5; D might be TRBD1 (5 bases). Per the germline V gene, CDR1 is SGHRS and CDR2 is YFSETQ. The length of the CDR3 is 13 residues. The V end was cut by 4 bases, the J end by 2 bases, with 9 bases between. The CDR3 DNA reads as TGCGCCAGCAGCATGGACAATCAAGAGACCCAGTACTTC. Amino acid sequence: CASSMDNQETQYF.